This T cell receptor (beta chain) was sequenced for a study of regulatory T cells in long-lasting Graves disease. Building the TCR beta libraries relied on iRepertoire HTBI primers, and CDR3 regions underwent Arm-PCR. TCRdb ran MiXCR on the multiplex PCR reads and lists one entry per CDR3 protein. This table has around 480,000 distinct CDR3 sequences, 15% to 20% appearing once. This clonotype was observed many times. The V gene lost 2 bases and the J gene lost 4 bases, with 8 bases spanning the gap. The CDR3 loop spans 13 amino acids. Per germline, CDR1 KGHSH and CDR2 LQKENI. The time point denotes: newly diagnosed GD, antithyroid drugs for less than 3 months. The TCR library was made from RNA extracted from PBMCs. This sample also appeared in a second study, on T cells in Graves' hyperthyroidism and ophthalmopathy.

The starting material was peripheral blood mononuclear cells (PBMCs), obtained at new diagnosis, from a patient treated with antithyroid drugs. The rearrangement joins TRBV18 to TRBJ2-5; tentatively, D is TRBD1 (5 bases). The receptor's source is a woman in her forties or fifties with Graves disease. The CDR3 DNA follows: TGTGCCAGCTCACCAAGGCAGGGAGAGACCCAGTACTTC. It specifies CASSPRQGETQYF.